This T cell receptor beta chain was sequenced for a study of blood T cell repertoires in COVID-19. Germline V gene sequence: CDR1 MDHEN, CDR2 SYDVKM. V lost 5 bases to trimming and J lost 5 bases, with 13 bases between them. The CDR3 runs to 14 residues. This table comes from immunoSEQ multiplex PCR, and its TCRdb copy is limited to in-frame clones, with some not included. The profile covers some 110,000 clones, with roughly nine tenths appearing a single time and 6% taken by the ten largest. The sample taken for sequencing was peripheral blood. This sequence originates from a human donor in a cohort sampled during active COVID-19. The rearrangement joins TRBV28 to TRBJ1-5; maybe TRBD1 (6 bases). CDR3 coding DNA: TGTGCCAGCAGTCACCGGGACAACTATCAGCCCCAGCATTTT. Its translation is CASSHRDNYQPQHF.